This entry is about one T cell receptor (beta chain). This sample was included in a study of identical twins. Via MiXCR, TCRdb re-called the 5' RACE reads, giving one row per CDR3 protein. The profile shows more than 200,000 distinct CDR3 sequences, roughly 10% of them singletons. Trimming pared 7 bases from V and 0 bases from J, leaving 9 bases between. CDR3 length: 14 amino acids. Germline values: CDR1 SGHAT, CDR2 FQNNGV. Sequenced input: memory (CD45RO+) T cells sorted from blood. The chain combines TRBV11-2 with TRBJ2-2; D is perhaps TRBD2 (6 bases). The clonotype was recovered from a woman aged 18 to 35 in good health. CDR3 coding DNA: TGTGCCAGCACCCGGGGGTCGAACACCGGGGAGCTGTTTTTT. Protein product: CASTRGSNTGELFF.